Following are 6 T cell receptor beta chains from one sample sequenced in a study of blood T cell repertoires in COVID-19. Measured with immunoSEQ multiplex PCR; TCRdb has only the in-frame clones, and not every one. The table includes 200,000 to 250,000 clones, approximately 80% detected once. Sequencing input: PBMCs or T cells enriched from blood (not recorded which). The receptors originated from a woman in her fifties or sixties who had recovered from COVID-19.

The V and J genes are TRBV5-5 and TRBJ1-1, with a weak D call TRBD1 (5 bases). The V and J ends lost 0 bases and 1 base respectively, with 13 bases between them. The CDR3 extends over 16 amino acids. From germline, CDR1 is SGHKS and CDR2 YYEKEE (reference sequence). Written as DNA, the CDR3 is TGTGCCAGCAGCTTGGGGGGTAGGGGCGAGAACACTGAAGCTTTCTTT. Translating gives CASSLGGRGENTEAFF.

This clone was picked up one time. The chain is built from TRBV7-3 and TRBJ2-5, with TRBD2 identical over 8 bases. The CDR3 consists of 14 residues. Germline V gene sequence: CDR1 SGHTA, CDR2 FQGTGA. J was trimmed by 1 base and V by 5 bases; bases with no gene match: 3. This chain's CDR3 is CASSASGGQETQYF. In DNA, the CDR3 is TGTGCCAGCAGCGCAAGCGGGGGCCAAGAGACCCAGTACTTC.

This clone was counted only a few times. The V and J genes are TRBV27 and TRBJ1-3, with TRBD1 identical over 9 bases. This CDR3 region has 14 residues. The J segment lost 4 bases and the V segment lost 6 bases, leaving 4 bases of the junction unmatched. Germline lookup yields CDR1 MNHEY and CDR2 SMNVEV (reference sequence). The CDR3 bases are TGTGCCAGCAGCCCGGGACAGGGAGGAAACACCATATATTTT. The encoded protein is CASSPGQGGNTIYF.

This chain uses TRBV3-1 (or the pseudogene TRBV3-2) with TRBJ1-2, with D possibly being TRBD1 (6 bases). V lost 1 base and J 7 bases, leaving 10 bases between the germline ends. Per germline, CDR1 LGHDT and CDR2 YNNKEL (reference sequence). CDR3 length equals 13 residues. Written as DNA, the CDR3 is TGTGCCAGCAGCCAAGGGAAGGGGGTTGGCTACACCTTC. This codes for CASSQGKGVGYTF.

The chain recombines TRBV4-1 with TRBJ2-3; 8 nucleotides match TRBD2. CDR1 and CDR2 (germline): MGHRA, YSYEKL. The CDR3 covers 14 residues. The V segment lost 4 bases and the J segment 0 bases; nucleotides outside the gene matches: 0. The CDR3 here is CASSPSGSTDTQYF. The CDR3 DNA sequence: TGCGCCAGCAGCCCTAGCGGGAGCACAGATACGCAGTATTTT.

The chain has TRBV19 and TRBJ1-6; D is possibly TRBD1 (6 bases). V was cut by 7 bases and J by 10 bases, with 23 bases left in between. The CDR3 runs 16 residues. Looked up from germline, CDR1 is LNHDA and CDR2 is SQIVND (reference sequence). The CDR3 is CASKGRGAQRGSPLHF. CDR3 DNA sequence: TGTGCCAGTAAGGGACGGGGGGCGCAAAGAGGGTCACCCCTCCACTTT.